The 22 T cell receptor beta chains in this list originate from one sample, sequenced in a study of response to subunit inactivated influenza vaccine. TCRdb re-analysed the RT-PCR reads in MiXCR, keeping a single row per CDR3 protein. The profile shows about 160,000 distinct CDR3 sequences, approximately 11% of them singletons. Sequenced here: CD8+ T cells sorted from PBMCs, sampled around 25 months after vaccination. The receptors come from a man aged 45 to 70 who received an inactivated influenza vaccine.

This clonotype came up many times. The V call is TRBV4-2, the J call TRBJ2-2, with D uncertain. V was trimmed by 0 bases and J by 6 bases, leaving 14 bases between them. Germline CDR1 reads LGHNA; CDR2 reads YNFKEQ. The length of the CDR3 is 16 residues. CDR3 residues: CASSQEVWGRAGELFF. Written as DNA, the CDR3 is TGTGCCAGCAGCCAAGAAGTCTGGGGTCGGGCCGGGGAGCTGTTTTTT.

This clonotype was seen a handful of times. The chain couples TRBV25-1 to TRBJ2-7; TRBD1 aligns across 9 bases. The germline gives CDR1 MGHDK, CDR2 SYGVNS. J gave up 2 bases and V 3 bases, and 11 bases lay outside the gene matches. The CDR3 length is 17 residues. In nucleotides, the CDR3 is TGTGCCAGCAGTGAGGAGTTGGTGGGACAGGGTACCTACGAGCAGTACTTC. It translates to CASSEELVGQGTYEQYF.

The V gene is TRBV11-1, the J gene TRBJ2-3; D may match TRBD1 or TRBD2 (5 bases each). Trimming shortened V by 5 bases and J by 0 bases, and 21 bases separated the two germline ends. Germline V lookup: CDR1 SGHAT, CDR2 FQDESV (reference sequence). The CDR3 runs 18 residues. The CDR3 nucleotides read TGTGCCAGCAGCCACCGAGGGACGGTCCCCTTGAGCACAGATACGCAGTATTTT. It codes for CASSHRGTVPLSTDTQYF.

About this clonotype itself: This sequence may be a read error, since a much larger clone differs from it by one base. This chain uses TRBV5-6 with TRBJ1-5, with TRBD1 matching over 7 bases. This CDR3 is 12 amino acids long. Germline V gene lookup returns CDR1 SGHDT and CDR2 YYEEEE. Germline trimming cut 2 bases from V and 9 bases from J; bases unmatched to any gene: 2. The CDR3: CASSFAGGPQHF. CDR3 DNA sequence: TGTGCCAGCAGCTTTGCAGGGGGGCCCCAGCATTTT. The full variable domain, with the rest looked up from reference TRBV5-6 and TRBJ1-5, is DAGVTQSPTHLIKTRGQQVTLRCSPKSGHDTVSWYQQALGQGPQFIFQYYEEEERQRGNFPDRFSGHQFPNYSSELNVNALLLGDSALYLCASSFAGGPQHFGDGTRLSIL.

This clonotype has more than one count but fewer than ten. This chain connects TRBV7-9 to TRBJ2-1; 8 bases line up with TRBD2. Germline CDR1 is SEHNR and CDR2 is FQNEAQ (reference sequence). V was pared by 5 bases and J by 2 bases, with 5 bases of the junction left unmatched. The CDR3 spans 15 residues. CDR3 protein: CASSPVAGPYNEQFF. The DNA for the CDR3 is TGTGCCAGCAGCCCGGTAGCGGGGCCCTACAATGAGCAGTTCTTC. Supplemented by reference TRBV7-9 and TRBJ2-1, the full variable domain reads DTGVSQNPRHKITKRGQNVTFRCDPISEHNRLYWYRQTLGQGPEFLTYFQNEAQLEKSRLLSDRFSAERPKGSFSTLEIQRTEQGDSAMYLCASSPVAGPYNEQFFGPGTRLTVL.

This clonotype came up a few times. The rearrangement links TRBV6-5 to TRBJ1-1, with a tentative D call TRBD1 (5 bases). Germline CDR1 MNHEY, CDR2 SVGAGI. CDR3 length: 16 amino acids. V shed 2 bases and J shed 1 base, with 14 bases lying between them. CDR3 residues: CASSYNWIRGNTEAFF. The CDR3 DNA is TGTGCCAGCAGTTACAATTGGATAAGGGGGAACACTGAAGCTTTCTTT.

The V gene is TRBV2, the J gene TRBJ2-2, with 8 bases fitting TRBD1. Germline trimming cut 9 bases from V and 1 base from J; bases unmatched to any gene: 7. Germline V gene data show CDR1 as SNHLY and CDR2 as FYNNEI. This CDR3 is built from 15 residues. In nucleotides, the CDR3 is TGTGCCAGAAACGTAGGGACAGGGAACACCGGGGAGCTGTTTTTT. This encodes CARNVGTGNTGELFF.

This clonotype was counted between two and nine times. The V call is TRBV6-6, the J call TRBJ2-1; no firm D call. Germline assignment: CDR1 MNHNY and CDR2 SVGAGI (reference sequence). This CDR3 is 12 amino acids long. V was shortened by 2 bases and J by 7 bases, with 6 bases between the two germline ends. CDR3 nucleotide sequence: TGTGCCAGCAGTTACAGGGCTAATGAGCAGTTCTTC. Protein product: CASSYRANEQFF.

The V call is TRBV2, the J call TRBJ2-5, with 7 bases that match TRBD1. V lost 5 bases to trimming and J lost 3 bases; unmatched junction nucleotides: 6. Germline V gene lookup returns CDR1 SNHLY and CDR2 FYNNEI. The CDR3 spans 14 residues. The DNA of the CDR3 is TGTGCCAGCAGTTTTGATGGGACAGAAGAGACCCAGTACTTC. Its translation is CASSFDGTEETQYF. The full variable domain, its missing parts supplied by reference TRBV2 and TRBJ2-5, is EPEVTQTPSHQVTQMGQEVILRCVPISNHLYFYWYRQILGQKVEFLVSFYNNEISEKSEIFDDQFSVERPDGSNFTLKIRSTKLEDSAMYFCASSFDGTEETQYFGPGTRLLVL.

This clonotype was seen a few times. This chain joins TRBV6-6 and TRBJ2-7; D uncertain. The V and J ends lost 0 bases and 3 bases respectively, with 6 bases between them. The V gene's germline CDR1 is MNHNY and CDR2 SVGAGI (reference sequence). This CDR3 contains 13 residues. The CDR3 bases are TGTGCCAGCAGTTACTCGGGGTTCTACGAGCAGTACTTC. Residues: CASSYSGFYEQYF.

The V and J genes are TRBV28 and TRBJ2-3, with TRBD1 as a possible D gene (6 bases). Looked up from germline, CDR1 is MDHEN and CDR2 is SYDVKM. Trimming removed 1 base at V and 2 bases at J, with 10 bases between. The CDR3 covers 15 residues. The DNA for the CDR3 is TGTGCCAGCAGTTTATTGGACAGCTACACAGATACGCAGTATTTT. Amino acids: CASSLLDSYTDTQYF.

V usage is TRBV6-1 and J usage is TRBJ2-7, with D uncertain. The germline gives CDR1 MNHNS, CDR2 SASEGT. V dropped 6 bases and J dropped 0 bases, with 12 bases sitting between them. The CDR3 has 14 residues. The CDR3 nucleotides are TGTGCCAGCAGGTCGTTCGAGAGCTCCTACGAGCAGTACTTC. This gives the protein CASRSFESSYEQYF.

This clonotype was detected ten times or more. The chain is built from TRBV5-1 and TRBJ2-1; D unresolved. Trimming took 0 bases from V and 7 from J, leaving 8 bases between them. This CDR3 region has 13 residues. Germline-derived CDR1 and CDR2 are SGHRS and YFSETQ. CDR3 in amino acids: CASSLAGWNEQFF. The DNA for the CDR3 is TGCGCCAGCAGCTTGGCCGGTTGGAATGAGCAGTTCTTC.

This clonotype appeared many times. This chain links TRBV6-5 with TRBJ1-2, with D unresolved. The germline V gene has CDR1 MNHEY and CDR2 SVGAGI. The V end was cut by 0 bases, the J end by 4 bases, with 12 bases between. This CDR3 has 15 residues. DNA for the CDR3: TGTGCCAGCAGTTACTCGAAGACACTTAGCTATGGCTACACCTTC. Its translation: CASSYSKTLSYGYTF.

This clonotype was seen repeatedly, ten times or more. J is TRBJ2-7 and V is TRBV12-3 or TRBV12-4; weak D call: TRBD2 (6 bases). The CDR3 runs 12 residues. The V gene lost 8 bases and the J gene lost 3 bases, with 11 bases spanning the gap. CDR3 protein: CASVGRDYEQYF. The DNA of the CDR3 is TGTGCCAGCGTGGGGCGGGACTACGAGCAGTACTTC.

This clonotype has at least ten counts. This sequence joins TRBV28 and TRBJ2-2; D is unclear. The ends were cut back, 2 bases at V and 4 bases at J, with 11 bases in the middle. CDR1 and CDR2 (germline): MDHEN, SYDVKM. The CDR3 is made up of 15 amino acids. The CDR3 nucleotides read TGTGCCAGCAGTTTAAGGACCCAATCCACCGGGGAGCTGTTTTTT. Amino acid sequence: CASSLRTQSTGELFF.

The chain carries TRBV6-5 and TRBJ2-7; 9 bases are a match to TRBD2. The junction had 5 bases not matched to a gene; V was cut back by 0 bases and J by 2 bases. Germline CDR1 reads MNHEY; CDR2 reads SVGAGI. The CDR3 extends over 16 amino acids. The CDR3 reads CASSYSGLADTYEQYF. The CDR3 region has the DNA TGTGCCAGCAGTTACTCGGGACTAGCTGACACCTACGAGCAGTACTTC.

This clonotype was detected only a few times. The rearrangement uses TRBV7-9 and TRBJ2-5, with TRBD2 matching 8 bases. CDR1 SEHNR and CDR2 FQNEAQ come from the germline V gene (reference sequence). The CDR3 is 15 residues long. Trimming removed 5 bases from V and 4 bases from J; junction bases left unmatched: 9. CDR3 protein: CASSQGTRNVETQYF. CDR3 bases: TGTGCCAGCAGCCAAGGGACTAGGAACGTAGAGACCCAGTACTTC.

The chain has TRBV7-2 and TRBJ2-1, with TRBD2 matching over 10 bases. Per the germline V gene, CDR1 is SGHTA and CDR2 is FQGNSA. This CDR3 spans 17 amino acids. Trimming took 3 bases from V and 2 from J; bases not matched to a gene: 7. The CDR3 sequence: CASSLGLAGAPYNEQFF. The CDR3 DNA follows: TGTGCCAGCAGCTTGGGGCTAGCGGGGGCACCCTACAATGAGCAGTTCTTC.

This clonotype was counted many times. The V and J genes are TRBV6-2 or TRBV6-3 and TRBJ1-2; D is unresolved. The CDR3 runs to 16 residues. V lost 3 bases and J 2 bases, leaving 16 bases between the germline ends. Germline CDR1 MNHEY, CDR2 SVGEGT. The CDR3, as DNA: TGTGCCAGCAGTTATATCCCTGCAGTTCTCAACTATGGCTACACCTTC. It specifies CASSYIPAVLNYGYTF.

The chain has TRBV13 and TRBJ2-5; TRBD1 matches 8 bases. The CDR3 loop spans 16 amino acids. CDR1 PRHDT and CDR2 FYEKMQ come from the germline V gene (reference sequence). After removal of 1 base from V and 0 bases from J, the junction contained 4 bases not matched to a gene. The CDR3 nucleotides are TGTGCCAGCAGCTTAGAGGCAGGGGGCTACCAAGAGACCCAGTACTTC. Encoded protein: CASSLEAGGYQETQYF.

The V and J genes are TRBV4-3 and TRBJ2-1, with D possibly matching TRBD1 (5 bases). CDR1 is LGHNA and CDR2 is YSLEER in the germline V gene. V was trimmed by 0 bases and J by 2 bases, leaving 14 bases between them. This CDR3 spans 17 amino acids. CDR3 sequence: CASSQDFSGFPYNEQFF. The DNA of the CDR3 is TGCGCCAGCAGCCAAGATTTTTCAGGGTTTCCCTACAATGAGCAGTTCTTC.